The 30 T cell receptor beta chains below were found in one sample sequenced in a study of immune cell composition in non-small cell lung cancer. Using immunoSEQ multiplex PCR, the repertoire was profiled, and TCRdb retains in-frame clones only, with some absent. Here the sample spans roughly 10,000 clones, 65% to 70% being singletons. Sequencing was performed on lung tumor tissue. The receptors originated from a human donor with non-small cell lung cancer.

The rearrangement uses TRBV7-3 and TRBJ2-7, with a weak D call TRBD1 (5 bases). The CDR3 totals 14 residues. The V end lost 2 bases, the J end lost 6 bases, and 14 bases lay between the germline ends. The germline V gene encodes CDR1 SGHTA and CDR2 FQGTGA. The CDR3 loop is CASSLRDRPSEQYF. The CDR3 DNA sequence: TGTGCCAGCAGCTTACGCGACAGACCCTCCGAGCAGTACTTC.

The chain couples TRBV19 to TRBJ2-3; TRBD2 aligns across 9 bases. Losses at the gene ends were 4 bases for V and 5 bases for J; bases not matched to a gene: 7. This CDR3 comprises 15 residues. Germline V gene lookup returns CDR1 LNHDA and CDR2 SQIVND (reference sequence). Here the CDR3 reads CASSTSGDLIDTQYF. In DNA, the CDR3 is TGTGCCAGTAGTACTAGCGGGGACCTAATAGATACGCAGTATTTT.

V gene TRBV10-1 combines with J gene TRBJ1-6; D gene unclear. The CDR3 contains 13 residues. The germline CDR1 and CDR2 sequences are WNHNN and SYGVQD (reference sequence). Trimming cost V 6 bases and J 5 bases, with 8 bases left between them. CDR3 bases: TGCGCCAGCAGAGCCAGAGATAATTCACCCCTCCACTTT. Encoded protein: CASRARDNSPLHF.

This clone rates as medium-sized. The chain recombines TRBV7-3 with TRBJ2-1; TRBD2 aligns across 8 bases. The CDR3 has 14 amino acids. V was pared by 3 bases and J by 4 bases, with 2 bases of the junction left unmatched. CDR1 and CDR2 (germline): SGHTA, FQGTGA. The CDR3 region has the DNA TGTGCCAGCAGCTTGAGCGGGGGATACAATGAGCAGTTCTTC. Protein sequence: CASSLSGGYNEQFF.

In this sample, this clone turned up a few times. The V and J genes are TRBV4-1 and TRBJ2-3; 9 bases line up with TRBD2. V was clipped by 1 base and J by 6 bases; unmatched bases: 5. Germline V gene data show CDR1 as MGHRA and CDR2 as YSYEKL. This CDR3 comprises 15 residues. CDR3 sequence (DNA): TGCGCCAGCAGCCAAGGTAGCGGGGGTGGCGATACGCAGTATTTT. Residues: CASSQGSGGGDTQYF.

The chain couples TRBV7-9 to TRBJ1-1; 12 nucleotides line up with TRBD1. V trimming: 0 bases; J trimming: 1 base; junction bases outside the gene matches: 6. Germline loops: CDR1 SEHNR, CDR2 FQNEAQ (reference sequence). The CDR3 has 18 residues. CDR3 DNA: TGTGCCAGCAGCTTAGCGCCGGGACAGGGGGCGGGGAACACTGAAGCTTTCTTT. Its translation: CASSLAPGQGAGNTEAFF.

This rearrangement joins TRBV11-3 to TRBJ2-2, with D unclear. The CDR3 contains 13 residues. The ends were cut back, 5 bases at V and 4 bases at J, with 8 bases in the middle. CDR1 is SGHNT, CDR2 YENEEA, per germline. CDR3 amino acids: CASSRLVTGELFF. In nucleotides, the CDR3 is TGTGCCAGCAGCCGTCTAGTCACCGGGGAGCTGTTTTTT.

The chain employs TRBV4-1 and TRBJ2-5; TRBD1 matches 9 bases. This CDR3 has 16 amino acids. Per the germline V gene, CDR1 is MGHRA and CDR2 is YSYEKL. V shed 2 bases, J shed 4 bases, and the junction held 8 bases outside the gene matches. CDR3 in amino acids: CASSQPRDRAGETQYF. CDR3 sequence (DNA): TGCGCCAGCAGCCAACCGAGGGACAGGGCTGGAGAGACCCAGTACTTC.

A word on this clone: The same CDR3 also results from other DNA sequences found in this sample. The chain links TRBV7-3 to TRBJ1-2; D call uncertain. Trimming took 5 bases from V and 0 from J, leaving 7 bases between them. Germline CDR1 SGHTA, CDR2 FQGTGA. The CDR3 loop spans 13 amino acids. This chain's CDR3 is CASSPHPNYGYTF. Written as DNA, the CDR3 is TGTGCCAGCAGCCCCCACCCTAACTATGGCTACACCTTC. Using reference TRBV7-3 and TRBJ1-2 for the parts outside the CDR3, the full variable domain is GAGVSQTPSNKVTEKGKYVELRCDPISGHTALYWYRQSLGQGPEFLIYFQGTGAADDSGLPNDRFFAVRPEGSVSTLKIQRTERGDSAVYLCASSPHPNYGYTFGSGTRLTVV.

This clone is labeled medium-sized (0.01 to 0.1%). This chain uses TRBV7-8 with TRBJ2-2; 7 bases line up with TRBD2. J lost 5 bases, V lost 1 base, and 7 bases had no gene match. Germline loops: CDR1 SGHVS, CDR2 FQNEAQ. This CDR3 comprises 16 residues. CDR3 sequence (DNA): TGTGCCAGCAGCTTAGTTTCGGGGGGAGGGACCGGGGAGCTGTTTTTT. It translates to CASSLVSGGGTGELFF. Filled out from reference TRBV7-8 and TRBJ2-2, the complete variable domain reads GAGVSQSPRYKVAKRGQDVALRCDPISGHVSLFWYQQALGQGPEFLTYFQNEAQLDKSGLPSDRFFAERPEGSVSTLKIQRTQQEDSAVYLCASSLVSGGGTGELFFGEGSRLTVL.

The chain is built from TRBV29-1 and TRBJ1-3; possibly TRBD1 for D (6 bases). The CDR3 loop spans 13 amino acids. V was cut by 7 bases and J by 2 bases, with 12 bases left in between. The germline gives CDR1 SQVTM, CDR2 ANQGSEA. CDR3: CSAMTGAGNTIYF. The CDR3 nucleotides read TGCAGCGCCATGACAGGTGCTGGAAACACCATATATTTT.

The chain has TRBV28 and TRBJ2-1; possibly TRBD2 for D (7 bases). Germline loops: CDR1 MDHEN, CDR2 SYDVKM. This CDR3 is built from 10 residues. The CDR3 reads CPRGANEQFF. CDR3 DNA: TGTCCACGGGGGGCCAATGAGCAGTTCTTC.

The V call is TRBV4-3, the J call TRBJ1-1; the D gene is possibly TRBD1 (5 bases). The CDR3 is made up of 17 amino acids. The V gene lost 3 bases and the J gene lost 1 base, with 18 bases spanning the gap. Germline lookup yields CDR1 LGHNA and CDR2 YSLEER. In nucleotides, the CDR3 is TGCGCCAGCAGCCATACAACGGGACGGATGACGAACACTGAAGCTTTCTTT. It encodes CASSHTTGRMTNTEAFF.

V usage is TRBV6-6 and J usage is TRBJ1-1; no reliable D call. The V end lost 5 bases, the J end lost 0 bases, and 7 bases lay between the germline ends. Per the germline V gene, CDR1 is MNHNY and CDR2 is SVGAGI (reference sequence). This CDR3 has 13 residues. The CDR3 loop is CASSIRLNTEAFF. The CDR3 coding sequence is TGTGCCAGCAGTATCAGGTTGAACACTGAAGCTTTCTTT.

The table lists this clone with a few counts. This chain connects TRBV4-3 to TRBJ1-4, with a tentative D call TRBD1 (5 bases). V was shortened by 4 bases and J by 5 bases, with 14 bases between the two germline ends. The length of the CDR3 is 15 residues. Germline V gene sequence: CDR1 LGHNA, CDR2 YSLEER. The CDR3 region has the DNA TGCGCCAGCAGCCGGGGGGGGTATAGAAATGAAAAACTGTTTTTT. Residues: CASSRGGYRNEKLFF.

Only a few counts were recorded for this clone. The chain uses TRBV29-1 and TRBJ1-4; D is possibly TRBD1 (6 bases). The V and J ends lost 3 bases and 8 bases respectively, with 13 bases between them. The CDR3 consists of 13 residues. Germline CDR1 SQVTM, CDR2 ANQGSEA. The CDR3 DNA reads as TGCAGCGTTGATACAGGGACGGGGGAAAAACTGTTTTTT. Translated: CSVDTGTGEKLFF.

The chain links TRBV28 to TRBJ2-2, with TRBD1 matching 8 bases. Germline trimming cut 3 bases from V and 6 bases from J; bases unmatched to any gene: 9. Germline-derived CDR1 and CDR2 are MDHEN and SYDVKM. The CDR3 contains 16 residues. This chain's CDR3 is CASSFSRGRFAGELFF. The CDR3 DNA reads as TGTGCCAGCAGTTTTTCCAGGGGGCGGTTCGCCGGGGAGCTGTTTTTT.

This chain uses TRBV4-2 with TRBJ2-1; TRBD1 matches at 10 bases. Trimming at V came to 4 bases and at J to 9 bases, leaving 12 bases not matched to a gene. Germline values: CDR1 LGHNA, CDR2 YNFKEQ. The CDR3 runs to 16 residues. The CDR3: CASSLNTGTGAAEQFF. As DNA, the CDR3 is TGTGCCAGCAGCCTTAACACCGGGACAGGGGCGGCTGAGCAGTTCTTC.

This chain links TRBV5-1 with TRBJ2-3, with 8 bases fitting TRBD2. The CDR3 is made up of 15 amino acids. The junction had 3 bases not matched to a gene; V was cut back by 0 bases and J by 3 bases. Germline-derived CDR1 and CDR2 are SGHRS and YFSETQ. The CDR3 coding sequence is TGCGCCAGCAGCTTGGCGGGGGGGTGGACAGATACGCAGTATTTT. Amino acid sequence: CASSLAGGWTDTQYF.

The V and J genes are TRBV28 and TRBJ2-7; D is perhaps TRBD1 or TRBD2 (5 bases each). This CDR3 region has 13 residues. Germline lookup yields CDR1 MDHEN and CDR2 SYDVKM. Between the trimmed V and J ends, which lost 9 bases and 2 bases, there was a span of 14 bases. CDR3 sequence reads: CASSWDQTYEQYF. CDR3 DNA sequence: TGTGCCAGTAGCTGGGACCAAACCTACGAGCAGTACTTC.

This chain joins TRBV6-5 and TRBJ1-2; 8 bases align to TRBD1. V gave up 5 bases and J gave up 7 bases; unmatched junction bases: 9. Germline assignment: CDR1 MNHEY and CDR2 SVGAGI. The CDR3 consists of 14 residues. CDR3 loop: CASSETGDSLGYTF. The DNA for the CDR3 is TGTGCCAGCAGTGAGACAGGGGACTCACTTGGCTACACCTTC.

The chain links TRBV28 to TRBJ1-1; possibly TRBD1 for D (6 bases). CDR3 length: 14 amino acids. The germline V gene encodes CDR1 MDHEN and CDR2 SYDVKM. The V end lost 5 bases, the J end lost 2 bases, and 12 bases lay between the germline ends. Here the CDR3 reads CASSKHRDNTEAFF. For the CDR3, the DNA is TGTGCCAGCAGTAAACACAGGGATAACACTGAAGCTTTCTTT. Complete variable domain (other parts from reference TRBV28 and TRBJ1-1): DVKVTQSSRYLVKRTGEKVFLECVQDMDHENMFWYRQDPGLGLRLIYFSYDVKMKEKGDIPEGYSVSREKKERFSLILESASTNQTSMYLCASSKHRDNTEAFFGQGTRLTVV.

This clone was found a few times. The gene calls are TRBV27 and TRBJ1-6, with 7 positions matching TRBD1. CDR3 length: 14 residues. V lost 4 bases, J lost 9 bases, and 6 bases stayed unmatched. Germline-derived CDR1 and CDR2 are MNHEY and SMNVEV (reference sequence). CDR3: CASSSRGQISPLHF. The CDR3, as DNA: TGTGCCAGCAGTTCAAGGGGACAGATTTCACCCCTCCACTTT.

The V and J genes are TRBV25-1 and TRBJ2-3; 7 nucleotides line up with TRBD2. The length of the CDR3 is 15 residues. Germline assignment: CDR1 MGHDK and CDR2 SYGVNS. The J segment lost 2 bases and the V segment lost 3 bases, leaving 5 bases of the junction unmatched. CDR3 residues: CASSDPAGITDTQYF. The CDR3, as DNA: TGTGCCAGCAGTGATCCAGCGGGGATCACAGATACGCAGTATTTT.

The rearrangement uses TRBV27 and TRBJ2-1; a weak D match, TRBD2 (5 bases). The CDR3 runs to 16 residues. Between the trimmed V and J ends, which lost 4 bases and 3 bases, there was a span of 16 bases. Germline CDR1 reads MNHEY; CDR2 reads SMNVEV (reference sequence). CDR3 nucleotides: TGTGCCAGCAGTTACTCTAGCTCTCTTAACTACAATGAGCAGTTCTTC. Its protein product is CASSYSSSLNYNEQFF.

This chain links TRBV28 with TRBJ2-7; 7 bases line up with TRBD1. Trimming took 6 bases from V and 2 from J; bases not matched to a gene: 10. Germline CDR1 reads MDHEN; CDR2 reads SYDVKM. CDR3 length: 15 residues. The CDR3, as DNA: TGTGCCAGCAGCTCTCGGGACAGCTTAACCTACGAGCAGTACTTC. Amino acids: CASSSRDSLTYEQYF.

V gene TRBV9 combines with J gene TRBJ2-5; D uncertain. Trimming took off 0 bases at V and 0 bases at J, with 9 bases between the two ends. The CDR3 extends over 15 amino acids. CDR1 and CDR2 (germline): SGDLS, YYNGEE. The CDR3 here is CASSVGLLDQETQYF. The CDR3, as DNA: TGTGCCAGCAGCGTAGGTCTGCTGGACCAAGAGACCCAGTACTTC. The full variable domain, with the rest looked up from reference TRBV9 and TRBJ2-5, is DSGVTQTPKHLITATGQRVTLRCSPRSGDLSVYWYQQSLDQGLQFLIQYYNGEERAKGNILERFSAQQFPDLHSELNLSSLELGDSALYFCASSVGLLDQETQYFGPGTRLLVL.

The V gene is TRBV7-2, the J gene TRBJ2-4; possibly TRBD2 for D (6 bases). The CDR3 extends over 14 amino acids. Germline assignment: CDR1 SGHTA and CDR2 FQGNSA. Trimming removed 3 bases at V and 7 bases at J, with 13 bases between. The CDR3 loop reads CASSLGGSANIQYF. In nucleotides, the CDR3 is TGTGCCAGCAGCTTGGGGGGAAGTGCGAACATTCAGTACTTC. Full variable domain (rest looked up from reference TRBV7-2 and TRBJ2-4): GAGVSQSPSNKVTEKGKDVELRCDPISGHTALYWYRQSLGQGLEFLIYFQGNSAPDKSGLPSDRFSAERTGGSVSTLTIQRTQQEDSAVYLCASSLGGSANIQYFGAGTRLSVL.

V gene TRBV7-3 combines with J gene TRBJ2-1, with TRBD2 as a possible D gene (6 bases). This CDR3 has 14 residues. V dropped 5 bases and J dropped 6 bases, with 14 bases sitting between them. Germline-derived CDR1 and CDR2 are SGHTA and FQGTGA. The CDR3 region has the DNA TGTGCCAGCAGCCGGACCGGGACTTCCAATGAGCAGTTCTTC. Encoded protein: CASSRTGTSNEQFF.

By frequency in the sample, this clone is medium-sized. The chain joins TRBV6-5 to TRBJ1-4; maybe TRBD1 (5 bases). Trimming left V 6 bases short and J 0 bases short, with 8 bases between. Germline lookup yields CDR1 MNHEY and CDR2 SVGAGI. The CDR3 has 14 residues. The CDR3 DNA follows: TGTGCCAGCAGCCCGACAGCAACTAATGAAAAACTGTTTTTT. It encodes CASSPTATNEKLFF.